The clone carrying this TCR beta chain showed up just a few times. As yet, its antigen is unknown. Profiled with immunoSEQ multiplex PCR; TCRdb holds only in-frame clones, not every one. In the table there are 130,000 to 150,000 clones, 70% to 90% of which are singletons. This specimen belongs to a study of radiation and T cells in renal cell carcinoma. Study at large: Nephrectomy followed 15 Gy stereotactic body radiation by 4 weeks. Findings of the study overall: Pretreatment tumor biopsies were lacking, so baseline clonotypes are unknown. In blood, top tumor clones expanded by 2 weeks, shrinking by 4.

This CDR3 region has 12 residues. V lost 2 bases and J 5 bases, leaving 6 bases between the germline ends. Germline CDR1 is GTSNPN and CDR2 is SVGIG (reference sequence). Time point noted: baseline pretreatment blood. Regarding treatment: 15 Gy SBRT to primary tumor, nephrectomy 4 weeks later. Serial blood draws occurred at baseline and 2 and 4 weeks post-SBRT. The rearrangement joins TRBV30 to TRBJ1-4; D call uncertain. The material sequenced was blood, taken from a patient whose treatment included radiotherapy and nephrectomy. This receptor was obtained from a woman aged 45-65 years with renal cell carcinoma. The chain's CDR3 is CAWSIGNEKLFF. The CDR3 coding sequence is TGTGCCTGGAGTATCGGAAATGAAAAACTGTTTTTT.